The present entry profiles one T cell receptor beta chain with its context. Its antigen is as yet unknown. This sample is drawn from a study of T-cell reconstitution after alpha-beta-depleted transplantation in children. Study outcomes and limitations: Roughly two months post-transplant, alpha-beta T cells reportedly originated from several hundred graft clones that had expanded. From surviving recipient T cells and thymic progenitors came the high day-60 TCRbeta diversity observed in some patients. By one year post-transplant, T-cell counts and diversity largely arose from T cells that were newly produced.

TCRbeta library construction was performed incorporating unique molecular identifiers. TCRdb re-analysed the PCR reads in MiXCR, keeping a single row per CDR3 protein. The sample shows some 600,000 distinct CDR3 sequences, 10% to 15% of them seen only once. V was cut by 3 bases and J by 0 bases, with 16 bases left in between. The CDR3 is 16 residues long. The V gene's germline CDR1 is SGHRS and CDR2 YFSETQ. This sample comprised PBMCs, mostly from graft donor cells, obtained 360 days after TCRalphabeta/CD19-depleted stem cell transplant. The source is a male patient younger than 18 who had a stem cell transplant for acute myeloid leukemia, so the T cells may come from the graft donor. The chain combines TRBV5-1 with TRBJ2-7; the D is unclear. The CDR3 sequence: CASSSHRIGVSYEQYF. The CDR3 nucleotides read TGCGCCAGCAGCTCCCACCGAATTGGAGTCTCCTACGAGCAGTACTTC.